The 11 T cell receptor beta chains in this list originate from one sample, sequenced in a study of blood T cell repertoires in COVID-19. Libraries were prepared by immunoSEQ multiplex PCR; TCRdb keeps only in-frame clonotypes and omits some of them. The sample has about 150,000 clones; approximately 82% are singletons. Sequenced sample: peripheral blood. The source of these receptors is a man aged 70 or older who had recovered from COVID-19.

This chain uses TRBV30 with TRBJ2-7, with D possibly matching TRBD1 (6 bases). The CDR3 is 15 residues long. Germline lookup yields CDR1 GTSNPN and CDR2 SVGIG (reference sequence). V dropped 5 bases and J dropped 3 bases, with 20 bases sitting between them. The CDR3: CAWELGATGDYEQYF. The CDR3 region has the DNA TGTGCCTGGGAGCTCGGGGCGACAGGTGACTACGAGCAGTACTTC.

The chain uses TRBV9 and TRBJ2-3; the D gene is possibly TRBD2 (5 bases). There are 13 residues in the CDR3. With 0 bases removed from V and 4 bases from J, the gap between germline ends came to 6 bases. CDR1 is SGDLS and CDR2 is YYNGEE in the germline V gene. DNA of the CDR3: TGTGCCAGCAGCGTAGAGAGGGCAGATACGCAGTATTTT. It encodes CASSVERADTQYF.

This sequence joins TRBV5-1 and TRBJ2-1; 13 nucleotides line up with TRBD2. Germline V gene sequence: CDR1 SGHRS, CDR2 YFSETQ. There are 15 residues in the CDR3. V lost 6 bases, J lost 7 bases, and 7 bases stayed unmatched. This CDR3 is CASTPPTSGRNEQFF. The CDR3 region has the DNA TGCGCCAGCACCCCTCCGACTAGCGGGAGGAATGAGCAGTTCTTC.

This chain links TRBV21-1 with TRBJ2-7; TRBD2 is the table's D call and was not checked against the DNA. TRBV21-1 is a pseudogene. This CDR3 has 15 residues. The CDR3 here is CASWSYGGNSYEQYF. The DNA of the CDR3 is TGTGCCAGCTGGTCGTATGGCGGAAATTCCTACGAGCAGTACTTC.

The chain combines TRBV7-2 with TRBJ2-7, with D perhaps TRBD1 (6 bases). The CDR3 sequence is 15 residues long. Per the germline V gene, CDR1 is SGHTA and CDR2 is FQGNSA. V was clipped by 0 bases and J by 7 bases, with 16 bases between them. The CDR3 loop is CASSLAVGAPREQYF. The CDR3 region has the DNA TGTGCCAGCAGCTTAGCGGTGGGGGCCCCTCGGGAGCAGTACTTC.

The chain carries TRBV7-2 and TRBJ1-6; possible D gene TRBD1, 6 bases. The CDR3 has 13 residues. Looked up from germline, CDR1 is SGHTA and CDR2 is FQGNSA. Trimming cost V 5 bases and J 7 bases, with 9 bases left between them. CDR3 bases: TGTGCCAGCAGCCCACAGGGAAATTCACCCCTCCACTTT. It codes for CASSPQGNSPLHF.

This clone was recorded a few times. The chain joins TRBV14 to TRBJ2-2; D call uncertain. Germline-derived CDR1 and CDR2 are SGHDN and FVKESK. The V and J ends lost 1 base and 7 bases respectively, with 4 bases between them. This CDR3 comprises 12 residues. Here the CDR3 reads CASSQVIGELFF. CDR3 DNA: TGTGCCAGCAGCCAAGTCATCGGGGAGCTGTTTTTT.

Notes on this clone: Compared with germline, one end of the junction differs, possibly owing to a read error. The CDR3: CASSLIAGGADTQYF. CDR3 sequence (DNA): TGTGCTAGCAGCTTAATTGCGGGAGGGGCAGATACGCAGTATTTT. The V and J genes are TRBV7-7 and TRBJ2-3; TRBD2 agrees at 9 bases. The germline CDR1 and CDR2 sequences are SSHAT and FNYEAQ (reference sequence). This CDR3 has 15 residues.

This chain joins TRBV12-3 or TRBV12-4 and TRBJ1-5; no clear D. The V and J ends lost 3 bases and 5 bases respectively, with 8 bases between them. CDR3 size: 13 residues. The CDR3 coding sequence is TGTGCCAGCAGTTTCGAGGGTTATCAGCCCCAGCATTTT. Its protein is CASSFEGYQPQHF.

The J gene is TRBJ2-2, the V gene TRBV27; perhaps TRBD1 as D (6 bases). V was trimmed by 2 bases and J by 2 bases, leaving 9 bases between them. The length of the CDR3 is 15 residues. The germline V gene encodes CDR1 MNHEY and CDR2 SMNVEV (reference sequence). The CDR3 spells CASSLGQPNTGELFF. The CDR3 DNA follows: TGTGCCAGCAGTTTAGGACAGCCAAACACCGGGGAGCTGTTTTTT.

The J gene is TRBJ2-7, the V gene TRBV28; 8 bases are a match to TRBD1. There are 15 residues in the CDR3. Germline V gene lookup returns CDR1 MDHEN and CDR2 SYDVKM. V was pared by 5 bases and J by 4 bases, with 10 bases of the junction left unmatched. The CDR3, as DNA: TGTGCCAGCAGTCCCTCGGGCAGGGGGCGTTACGAGCAGTACTTC. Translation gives CASSPSGRGRYEQYF. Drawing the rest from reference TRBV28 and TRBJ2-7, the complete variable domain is DVKVTQSSRYLVKRTGEKVFLECVQDMDHENMFWYRQDPGLGLRLIYFSYDVKMKEKGDIPEGYSVSREKKERFSLILESASTNQTSMYLCASSPSGRGRYEQYFGPGTRLTVT.